Sequencing of this T cell receptor (beta chain) was carried out in a study of response to subunit inactivated influenza vaccine. Notes on the study in general: Every seasonal influenza vaccination brings in few new T cells, the authors suggested.

Only a few counts were recorded for this clonotype. Its antigen is still unknown. The V and J ends lost 0 bases and 8 bases, in that order; junction bases with no gene match: 10. Germline lookup yields CDR1 LNHNV and CDR2 YYDKDF (reference sequence). This CDR3 comprises 16 residues. TCRdb re-called the RT-PCR reads with MiXCR, one entry per CDR3 protein. Among around 480,000 distinct CDR3 sequences listed, around 9.9% were seen once. The rearrangement links TRBV15 to TRBJ1-2; 9 bases fit TRBD1. The sequence was obtained from a man in his fifties who received an inactivated influenza vaccine. Sample: PBMCs from blood, taken about 40 days after vaccination. The CDR3 loop is CATSRDNRGRREGYTF. CDR3 DNA sequence: TGTGCCACCAGCAGAGATAACAGGGGGCGCAGGGAGGGCTACACCTTC.